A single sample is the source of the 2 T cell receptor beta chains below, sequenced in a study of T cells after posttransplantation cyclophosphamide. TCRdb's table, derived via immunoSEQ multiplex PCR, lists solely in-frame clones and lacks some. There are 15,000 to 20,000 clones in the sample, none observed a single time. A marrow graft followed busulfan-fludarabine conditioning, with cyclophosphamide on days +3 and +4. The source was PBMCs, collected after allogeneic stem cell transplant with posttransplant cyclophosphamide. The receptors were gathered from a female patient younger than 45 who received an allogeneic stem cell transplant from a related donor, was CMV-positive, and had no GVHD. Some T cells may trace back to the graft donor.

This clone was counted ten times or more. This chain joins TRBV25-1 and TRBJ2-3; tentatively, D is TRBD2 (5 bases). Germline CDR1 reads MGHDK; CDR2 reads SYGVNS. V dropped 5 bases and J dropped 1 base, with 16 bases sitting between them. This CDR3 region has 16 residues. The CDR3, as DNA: TGTGCCAGCAGTCCCGAACGCCGGGGAGGCACAGATACGCAGTATTTT. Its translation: CASSPERRGGTDTQYF.

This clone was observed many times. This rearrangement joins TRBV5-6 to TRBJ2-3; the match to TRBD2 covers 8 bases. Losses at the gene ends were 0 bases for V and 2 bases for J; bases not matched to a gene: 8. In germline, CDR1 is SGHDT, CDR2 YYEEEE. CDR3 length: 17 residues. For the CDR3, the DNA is TGTGCCAGCAGCTTGGAAGTACTAGCGGACGTCACAGATACGCAGTATTTT. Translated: CASSLEVLADVTDTQYF.